This T cell receptor (beta chain) was observed in a study of T cell responses to AZD1222 COVID-19 vaccine. TCRdb keeps only in-frame clones here, not all; method: immunoSEQ multiplex PCR. Seen here are some 160,000 clones, 70% to 90% observed once, and the top ten hold around 1.1%. Trimming removed 7 bases from V and 1 base from J, with 9 bases in between. Germline V gene lookup returns CDR1 LNHDA and CDR2 SQIVND (reference sequence). The CDR3 runs 13 residues. As for this clone: Its antigen is currently unknown.

Study-wide results and caveats: Along spike, vaccine-associated CD4 TCRs were found throughout, with dominance at 160-218 and 743-854. Donors were chiefly white British, with a greater number of females, and clonal diversity was perhaps underestimated. Baseline seropositivity characterized only a handful of AZD1222 recipients. Repertoires were collected only later (after the peak T cell response had occurred).

This receptor was obtained from an adult who received the AZD1222 COVID-19 vaccine. The gene calls are TRBV19 and TRBJ2-3; unclear D gene. The sample here was peripheral blood, taken 28 days after the second AZD1222 dose. The CDR3 sequence is CASKGGGTDTQYF. CDR3 coding DNA: TGTGCCAGTAAAGGTGGGGGCACAGATACGCAGTATTTT.